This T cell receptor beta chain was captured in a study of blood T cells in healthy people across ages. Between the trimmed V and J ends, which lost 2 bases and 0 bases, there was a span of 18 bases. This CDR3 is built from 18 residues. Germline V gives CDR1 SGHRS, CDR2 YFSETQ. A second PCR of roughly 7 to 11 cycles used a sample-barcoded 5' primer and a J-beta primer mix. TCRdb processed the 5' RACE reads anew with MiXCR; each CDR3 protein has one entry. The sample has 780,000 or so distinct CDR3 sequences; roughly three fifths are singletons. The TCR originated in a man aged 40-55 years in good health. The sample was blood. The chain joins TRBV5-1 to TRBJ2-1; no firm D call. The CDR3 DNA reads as TGCGCCAGCAGCTTTTCAGCTCGAGTTCCGAGCTCCTACAATGAGCAGTTCTTC. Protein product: CASSFSARVPSSYNEQFF. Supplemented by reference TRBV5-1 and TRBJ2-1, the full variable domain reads KAGVTQTPRYLIKTRGQQVTLSCSPISGHRSVSWYQQTPGQGLQFLFEYFSETQRNKGNFPGRFSGRQFSNSRSEMNVSTLELGDSALYLCASSFSARVPSSYNEQFFGPGTRLTVL.